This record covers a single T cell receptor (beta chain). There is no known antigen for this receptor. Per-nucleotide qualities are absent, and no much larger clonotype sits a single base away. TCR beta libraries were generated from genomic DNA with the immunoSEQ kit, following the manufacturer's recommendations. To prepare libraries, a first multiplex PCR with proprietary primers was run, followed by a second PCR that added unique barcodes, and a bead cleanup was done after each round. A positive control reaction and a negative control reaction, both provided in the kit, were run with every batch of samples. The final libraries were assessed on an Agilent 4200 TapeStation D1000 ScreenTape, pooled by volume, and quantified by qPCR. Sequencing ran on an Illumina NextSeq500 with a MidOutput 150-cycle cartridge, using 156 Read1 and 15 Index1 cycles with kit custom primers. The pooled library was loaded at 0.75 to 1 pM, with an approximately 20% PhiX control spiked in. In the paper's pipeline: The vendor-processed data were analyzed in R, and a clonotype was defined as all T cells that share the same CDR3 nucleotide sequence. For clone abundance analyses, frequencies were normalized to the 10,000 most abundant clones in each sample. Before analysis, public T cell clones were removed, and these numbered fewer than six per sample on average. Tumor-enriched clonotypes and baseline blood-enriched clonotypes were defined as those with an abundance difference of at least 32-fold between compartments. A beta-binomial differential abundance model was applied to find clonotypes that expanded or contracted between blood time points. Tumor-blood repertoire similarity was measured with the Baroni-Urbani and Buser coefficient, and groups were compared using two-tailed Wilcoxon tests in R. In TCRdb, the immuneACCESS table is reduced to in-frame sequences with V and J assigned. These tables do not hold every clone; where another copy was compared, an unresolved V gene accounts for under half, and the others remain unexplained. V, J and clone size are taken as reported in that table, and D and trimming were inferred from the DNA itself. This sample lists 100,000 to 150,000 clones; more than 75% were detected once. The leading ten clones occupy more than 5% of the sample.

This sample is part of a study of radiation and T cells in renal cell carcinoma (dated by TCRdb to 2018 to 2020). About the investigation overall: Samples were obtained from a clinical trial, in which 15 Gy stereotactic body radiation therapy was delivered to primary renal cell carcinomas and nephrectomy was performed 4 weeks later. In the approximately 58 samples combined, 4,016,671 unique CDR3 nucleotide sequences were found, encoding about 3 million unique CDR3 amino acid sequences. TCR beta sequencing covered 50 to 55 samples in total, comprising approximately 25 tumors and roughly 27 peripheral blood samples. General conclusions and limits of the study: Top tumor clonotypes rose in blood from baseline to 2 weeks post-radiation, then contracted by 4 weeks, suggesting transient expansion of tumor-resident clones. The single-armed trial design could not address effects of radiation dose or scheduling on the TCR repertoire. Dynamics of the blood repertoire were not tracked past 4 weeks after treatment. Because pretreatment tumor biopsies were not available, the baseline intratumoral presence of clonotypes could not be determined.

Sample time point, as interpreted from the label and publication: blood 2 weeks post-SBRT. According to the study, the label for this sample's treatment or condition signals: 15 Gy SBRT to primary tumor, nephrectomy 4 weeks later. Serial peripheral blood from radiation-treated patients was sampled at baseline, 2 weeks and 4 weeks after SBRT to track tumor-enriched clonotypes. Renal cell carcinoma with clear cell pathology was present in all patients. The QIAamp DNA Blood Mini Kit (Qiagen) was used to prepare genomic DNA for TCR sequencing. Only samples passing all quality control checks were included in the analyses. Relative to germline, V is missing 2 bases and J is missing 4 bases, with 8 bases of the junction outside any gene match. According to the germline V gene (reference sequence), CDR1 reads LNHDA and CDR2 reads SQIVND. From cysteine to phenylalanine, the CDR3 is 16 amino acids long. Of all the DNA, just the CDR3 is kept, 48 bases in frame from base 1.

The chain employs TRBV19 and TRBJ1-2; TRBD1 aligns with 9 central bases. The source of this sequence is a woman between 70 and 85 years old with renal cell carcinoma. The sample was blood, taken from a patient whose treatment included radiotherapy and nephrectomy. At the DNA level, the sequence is TGTGCCAGTAGTATAACCGGGACAGGGACGGTCTATGGCTACACCTTC. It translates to CASSITGTGTVYGYTF.